This is a list of T cell receptor beta chains from one sample in a study of blood T cell repertoires in COVID-19. Only in-frame clones appear in the TCRdb table, and some are missing; sequencing was by immunoSEQ multiplex PCR. The data hold roughly 180,000 clones, with approximately 81% observed a single time. The sample consisted of PBMCs or T cells enriched from blood (not recorded which). These receptors were collected from a woman between 40 and 50 years old with acute COVID-19. Each CDR3 is given with its conserved first and last residue. D genes are given only for firm matches. A clone size is listed for some rows: how often the clone was seen (once, few, many), or a class if it is expanded.

cdr3_length: 14; d_call: TRBD1; v_call: TRBV3-1/TRBV3-2; j_call: TRBJ2-5; clone_size: NA; cdr3_aa: CASSPTGVRETQYF; cdr3_nt: TGTGCCAGCAGCCCCACAGGGGTTCGGGAGACCCAGTACTTC
cdr3_length: 14; d_call: NA; v_call: TRBV7-2; j_call: TRBJ1-2; clone_size: NA; cdr3_aa: CASNTIGGPIGYTF; cdr3_nt: TGTGCCAGCAACACTATCGGGGGGCCGATAGGCTACACCTTC
cdr3_length: 17; d_call: NA; v_call: TRBV2; j_call: TRBJ1-3; clone_size: NA; cdr3_aa: CAWSIEEAWSPGNTIYF; cdr3_nt: TGTGCCTGGTCAATAGAGGAAGCTTGGTCCCCTGGAAACACCATATATTTT
cdr3_length: 15; d_call: TRBD1; v_call: TRBV12-5; j_call: TRBJ1-3; clone_size: NA; cdr3_aa: CASGPTGGSGNTIYF; cdr3_nt: TGTGCTAGTGGTCCGACAGGGGGCTCTGGAAACACCATATATTTT
cdr3_length: 17; d_call: TRBD2; v_call: TRBV5-1; j_call: TRBJ2-3; clone_size: few; cdr3_aa: CASSLRLAGGGTDTQYF; cdr3_nt: TGCGCCAGCAGCTTGCGGCTAGCGGGGGGAGGCACAGATACGCAGTATTTT
cdr3_length: 14; d_call: NA; v_call: TRBV6-5; j_call: TRBJ1-2; clone_size: NA; cdr3_aa: CASRTDRNNYGYTF; cdr3_nt: TGTGCCAGCAGGACCGACAGGAATAACTATGGCTACACCTTC
cdr3_length: 13; d_call: NA; v_call: TRBV9; j_call: TRBJ1-4; clone_size: few; cdr3_aa: CASSPHSNEKLFF; cdr3_nt: TGTGCCAGCAGCCCCCACAGTAATGAAAAACTGTTTTTT
cdr3_length: 14; d_call: NA; v_call: TRBV5-1; j_call: TRBJ2-5; clone_size: NA; cdr3_aa: CASSFLGDQETQYF; cdr3_nt: TGCGCCAGCAGCTTTTTAGGGGACCAAGAGACCCAGTACTTC
cdr3_length: 14; d_call: NA; v_call: TRBV11-3; j_call: TRBJ2-2; clone_size: NA; cdr3_aa: CASSLAGFRGELFF; cdr3_nt: TGTGCCAGCAGCTTAGCAGGGTTCCGGGGGGAGCTGTTTTTT
cdr3_length: 16; d_call: NA; v_call: TRBV30; j_call: TRBJ2-1; clone_size: NA; cdr3_aa: CACYPIRDLVYNEQFF; cdr3_nt: TGTGCCTGTTATCCCATTCGGGATCTTGTCTACAATGAGCAGTTCTTC
cdr3_length: 16; d_call: TRBD1; v_call: TRBV27; j_call: TRBJ1-1; clone_size: NA; cdr3_aa: CASSLYAGGADTEAFF; cdr3_nt: TGTGCCAGCAGCCTCTACGCAGGGGGCGCGGACACTGAAGCTTTCTTT
cdr3_length: 14; d_call: NA; v_call: TRBV5-4; j_call: TRBJ2-1; clone_size: many; cdr3_aa: CASSLRGSYNEQFF; cdr3_nt: TGTGCCAGCAGCTTGAGGGGCTCCTACAATGAGCAGTTCTTC
cdr3_length: 15; d_call: NA; v_call: TRBV18; j_call: TRBJ2-2; clone_size: NA; cdr3_aa: CASSTGQINTGELFF; cdr3_nt: TGTGCCAGCTCAACCGGACAGATAAACACCGGGGAGCTGTTTTTT
cdr3_length: 19; d_call: TRBD1; v_call: TRBV6-6; j_call: TRBJ1-3; clone_size: NA; cdr3_aa: CASSFRDRTYSRSGNTIYF; cdr3_nt: TGTGCCAGCAGCTTCCGGGACAGGACATACTCCCGCTCTGGAAACACCATATATTTT
cdr3_length: 13; d_call: TRBD1; v_call: TRBV19; j_call: TRBJ1-2; clone_size: NA; cdr3_aa: CASSITGEAGYTF; cdr3_nt: TGTGCCAGTAGTATCACAGGGGAGGCTGGCTACACCTTC
cdr3_length: 16; d_call: NA; v_call: TRBV2; j_call: TRBJ2-2; clone_size: NA; cdr3_aa: CASSQQGTQNTGELFF; cdr3_nt: TGTGCCAGCAGTCAACAGGGCACCCAGAACACCGGGGAGCTGTTTTTT
cdr3_length: 14; d_call: NA; v_call: TRBV27; j_call: TRBJ1-1; clone_size: once; cdr3_aa: CASSRAGSAPEAFF; cdr3_nt: TGTGCCAGCAGTAGGGCGGGTTCGGCCCCTGAAGCTTTCTTT
cdr3_length: 13; d_call: NA; v_call: TRBV19; j_call: TRBJ2-1; clone_size: NA; cdr3_aa: CASSIEWRGEQFF; cdr3_nt: TGTGCCAGTAGTATCGAGTGGCGAGGTGAGCAGTTCTTC
cdr3_length: 16; d_call: NA; v_call: TRBV7-9; j_call: TRBJ1-3; clone_size: few; cdr3_aa: CASSFETGFSGNTIYF; cdr3_nt: TGTGCCAGCAGCTTTGAGACAGGCTTCTCTGGAAACACCATATATTTT
cdr3_length: 15; d_call: TRBD1; v_call: TRBV30; j_call: TRBJ1-1; clone_size: NA; cdr3_aa: CAWGDDREMNTEAFF; cdr3_nt: TGTGCCTGGGGGGACGACAGGGAAATGAACACTGAAGCTTTCTTT
cdr3_length: 13; d_call: NA; v_call: TRBV29-1; j_call: TRBJ1-5; clone_size: NA; cdr3_aa: CSVEKGSNQPQHF; cdr3_nt: TGCAGCGTTGAGAAGGGGAGCAATCAGCCCCAGCATTTT
cdr3_length: 13; d_call: TRBD1; v_call: TRBV19; j_call: TRBJ2-7; clone_size: NA; cdr3_aa: CASSRAGGNEQYF; cdr3_nt: TGTGCCAGTAGTAGGGCAGGGGGCAACGAGCAGTACTTC
cdr3_length: 16; d_call: TRBD1; v_call: TRBV6-1; j_call: TRBJ2-1; clone_size: NA; cdr3_aa: CASSDPGQRAYNEQFF; cdr3_nt: TGTGCCAGCAGTGACCCGGGACAGAGAGCCTACAATGAGCAGTTCTTC
cdr3_length: 17; d_call: TRBD2; v_call: TRBV4-2; j_call: TRBJ2-2; clone_size: NA; cdr3_aa: CASSQDGLAERTGELFF; cdr3_nt: TGTGCCAGCAGCCAAGACGGACTAGCGGAACGGACCGGGGAGCTGTTTTTT
cdr3_length: 16; d_call: NA; v_call: TRBV15; j_call: TRBJ1-4; clone_size: NA; cdr3_aa: CATSSREGAFNEKLFF; cdr3_nt: TGTGCCACCAGCAGTAGGGAGGGCGCCTTTAATGAAAAACTGTTTTTT
cdr3_length: 14; d_call: NA; v_call: TRBV6-5; j_call: TRBJ2-5; clone_size: once; cdr3_aa: CASRLSGAQETQYF; cdr3_nt: TGTGCCAGCAGGCTGTCAGGGGCCCAAGAGACCCAGTACTTC
cdr3_length: 16; d_call: NA; v_call: TRBV30; j_call: TRBJ2-7; clone_size: few; cdr3_aa: CAWSVKASGGTRWQYF; cdr3_nt: TGTGCCTGGAGTGTAAAGGCCTCCGGGGGTACTCGCTGGCAGTACTTC
cdr3_length: 18; d_call: NA; v_call: TRBV6-2/TRBV6-3; j_call: TRBJ2-1; clone_size: NA; cdr3_aa: CASSEQASGSRRYNEQFF; cdr3_nt: TGTGCCAGCAGTGAGCAGGCAAGCGGCTCCCGGCGGTACAATGAGCAGTTCTTC
cdr3_length: 15; d_call: TRBD1; v_call: TRBV24-1; j_call: TRBJ1-5; clone_size: NA; cdr3_aa: CATSDSTGVNQPQHF; cdr3_nt: TGTGCCACCAGTGACTCAACAGGGGTCAATCAGCCCCAGCATTTT
cdr3_length: 13; d_call: NA; v_call: TRBV2; j_call: TRBJ2-2; clone_size: NA; cdr3_aa: CASIAGNTGELFF; cdr3_nt: TGTGCCAGCATCGCGGGGAACACCGGGGAGCTGTTTTTT
cdr3_length: 18; d_call: TRBD2; v_call: TRBV4-2; j_call: TRBJ2-5; clone_size: NA; cdr3_aa: CASSQVAGGVGSQETQYF; cdr3_nt: TGTGCCAGCAGCCAAGTAGCGGGAGGTGTGGGATCGCAAGAGACCCAGTACTTC
cdr3_length: 15; d_call: TRBD1; v_call: TRBV7-3; j_call: TRBJ2-5; clone_size: NA; cdr3_aa: CASSVGQGIQETQYF; cdr3_nt: TGTGCCAGCAGCGTAGGACAGGGCATTCAAGAGACCCAGTACTTC
cdr3_length: 13; d_call: NA; v_call: TRBV24-1; j_call: TRBJ2-1; clone_size: NA; cdr3_aa: CATSAGGANEQFF; cdr3_nt: TGTGCCACCAGTGCAGGAGGGGCAAATGAGCAGTTCTTC
cdr3_length: 14; d_call: NA; v_call: TRBV2; j_call: TRBJ1-5; clone_size: NA; cdr3_aa: CASSNQGLNQPQHF; cdr3_nt: TGTGCCAGCAGTAACCAGGGACTAAATCAGCCCCAGCATTTT
cdr3_length: 12; d_call: NA; v_call: TRBV30; j_call: TRBJ1-1; clone_size: few; cdr3_aa: CAWRRSNTEAFF; cdr3_nt: TGTGCCTGGAGGCGATCGAACACTGAAGCTTTCTTT
cdr3_length: 12; d_call: NA; v_call: TRBV7-9; j_call: TRBJ2-3; clone_size: once; cdr3_aa: CASTLLRDTQYF; cdr3_nt: TGTGCCAGCACCTTACTTAGAGATACGCAGTATTTT
cdr3_length: 12; d_call: NA; v_call: TRBV7-9; j_call: TRBJ1-1; clone_size: NA; cdr3_aa: CASVLLNTEAFF; cdr3_nt: TGTGCCAGTGTATTACTAAACACTGAAGCTTTCTTT
cdr3_length: 14; d_call: NA; v_call: TRBV3-1/TRBV3-2; j_call: TRBJ2-1; clone_size: once; cdr3_aa: CASSQQGSYNEQFF; cdr3_nt: TGTGCCAGCAGCCAACAGGGTTCCTACAATGAGCAGTTCTTC
cdr3_length: 15; d_call: NA; v_call: TRBV27; j_call: TRBJ1-4; clone_size: NA; cdr3_aa: CASSLSGGNNEKLFF; cdr3_nt: TGTGCCAGCAGTTTATCGGGGGGGAATAATGAAAAACTGTTTTTT
cdr3_length: 15; d_call: TRBD1; v_call: TRBV10-3; j_call: TRBJ1-1; clone_size: NA; cdr3_aa: CAIRKGAEMNTEAFF; cdr3_nt: TGTGCCATCAGGAAGGGGGCTGAAATGAACACTGAAGCTTTCTTT
cdr3_length: 13; d_call: NA; v_call: TRBV3-1/TRBV3-2; j_call: TRBJ1-1; clone_size: NA; cdr3_aa: CASSWGENTEAFF; cdr3_nt: TGTGCCAGCAGTTGGGGCGAGAACACTGAAGCTTTCTTT
cdr3_length: 15; d_call: NA; v_call: TRBV2; j_call: TRBJ1-1; clone_size: NA; cdr3_aa: CASRASLGGDTEAFF; cdr3_nt: TGTGCCAGCAGGGCAAGCCTTGGGGGGGACACTGAAGCTTTCTTT
cdr3_length: 13; d_call: NA; v_call: TRBV18; j_call: TRBJ1-2; clone_size: once; cdr3_aa: CASSPGGGYGYTF; cdr3_nt: TGTGCCAGCTCACCAGGGGGGGGCTATGGCTACACCTTC
cdr3_length: 13; d_call: NA; v_call: TRBV19; j_call: TRBJ1-1; clone_size: NA; cdr3_aa: CASSPQVNTEAFF; cdr3_nt: TGTGCCAGTAGTCCCCAGGTTAACACTGAAGCTTTCTTT
cdr3_length: 13; d_call: NA; v_call: TRBV12-3/TRBV12-4; j_call: TRBJ2-1; clone_size: NA; cdr3_aa: CATGGKRPNEQFF; cdr3_nt: TGTGCCACAGGGGGGAAGCGGCCCAATGAGCAGTTCTTC
cdr3_length: 12; d_call: NA; v_call: TRBV5-1; j_call: TRBJ2-1; clone_size: few; cdr3_aa: CASSLGLNEQFF; cdr3_nt: TGCGCCAGCAGCTTGGGGCTTAATGAGCAGTTCTTC
cdr3_length: 13; d_call: TRBD1; v_call: TRBV5-1; j_call: TRBJ2-1; clone_size: NA; cdr3_aa: CASSLTGGNEQFF; cdr3_nt: TGCGCCAGCAGCTTGACAGGGGGGAATGAGCAGTTCTTC
cdr3_length: 15; d_call: NA; v_call: TRBV6-5; j_call: TRBJ1-4; clone_size: NA; cdr3_aa: CASSWRFATNEKLFF; cdr3_nt: TGTGCCAGCAGTTGGCGGTTTGCAACTAATGAAAAACTGTTTTTT
cdr3_length: 15; d_call: TRBD2; v_call: TRBV3-1/TRBV3-2; j_call: TRBJ2-5; clone_size: NA; cdr3_aa: CASSQGLAEQETQYF; cdr3_nt: TGTGCCAGCAGCCAAGGACTAGCGGAGCAAGAGACCCAGTACTTC
cdr3_length: 15; d_call: NA; v_call: TRBV27; j_call: TRBJ2-5; clone_size: NA; cdr3_aa: CASSLLRAGLQTQYF; cdr3_nt: TGTGCCAGCAGTTTATTGAGGGCCGGATTGCAGACCCAGTACTTC
cdr3_length: 13; d_call: TRBD1; v_call: TRBV7-9; j_call: TRBJ1-1; clone_size: once; cdr3_aa: CASIATGDTEAFF; cdr3_nt: TGTGCCAGCATCGCAACAGGGGACACTGAAGCTTTCTTT